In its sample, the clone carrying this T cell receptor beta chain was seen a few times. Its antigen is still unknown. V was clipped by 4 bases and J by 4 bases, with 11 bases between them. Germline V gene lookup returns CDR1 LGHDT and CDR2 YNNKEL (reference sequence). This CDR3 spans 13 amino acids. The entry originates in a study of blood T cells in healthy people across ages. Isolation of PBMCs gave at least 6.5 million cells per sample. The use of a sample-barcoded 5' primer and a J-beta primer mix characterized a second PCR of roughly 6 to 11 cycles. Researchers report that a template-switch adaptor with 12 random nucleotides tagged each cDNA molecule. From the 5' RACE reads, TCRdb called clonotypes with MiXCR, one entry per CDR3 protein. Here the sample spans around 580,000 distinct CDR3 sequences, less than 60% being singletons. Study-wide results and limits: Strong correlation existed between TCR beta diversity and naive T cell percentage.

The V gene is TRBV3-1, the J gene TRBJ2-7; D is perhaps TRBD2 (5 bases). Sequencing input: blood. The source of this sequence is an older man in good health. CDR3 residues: CASSPLSGYEQYF. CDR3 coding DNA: TGTGCCAGCAGCCCCCTAAGCGGATACGAGCAGTACTTC.